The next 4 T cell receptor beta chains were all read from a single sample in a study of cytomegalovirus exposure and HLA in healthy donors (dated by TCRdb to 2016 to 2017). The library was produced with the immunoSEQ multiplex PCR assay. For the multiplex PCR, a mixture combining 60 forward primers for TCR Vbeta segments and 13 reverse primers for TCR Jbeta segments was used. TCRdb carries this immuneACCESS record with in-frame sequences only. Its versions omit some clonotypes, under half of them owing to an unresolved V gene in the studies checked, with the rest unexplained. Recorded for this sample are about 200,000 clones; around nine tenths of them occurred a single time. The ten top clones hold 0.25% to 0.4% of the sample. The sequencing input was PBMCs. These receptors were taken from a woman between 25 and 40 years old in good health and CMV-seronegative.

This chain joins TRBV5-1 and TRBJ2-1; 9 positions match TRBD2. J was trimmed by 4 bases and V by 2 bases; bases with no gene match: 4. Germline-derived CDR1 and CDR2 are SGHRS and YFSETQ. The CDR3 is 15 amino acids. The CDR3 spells CASSLVAGVYNEQFF. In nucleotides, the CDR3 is TGCGCCAGCAGCTTAGTAGCGGGGGTATACAATGAGCAGTTCTTC.

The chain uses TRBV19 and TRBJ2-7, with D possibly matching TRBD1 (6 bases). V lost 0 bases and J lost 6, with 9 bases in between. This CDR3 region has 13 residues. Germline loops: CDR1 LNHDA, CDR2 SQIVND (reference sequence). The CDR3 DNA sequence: TGTGCCAGTAGTATAGAGCGAGGGGGCGAGCAGTACTTC. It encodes CASSIERGGEQYF.

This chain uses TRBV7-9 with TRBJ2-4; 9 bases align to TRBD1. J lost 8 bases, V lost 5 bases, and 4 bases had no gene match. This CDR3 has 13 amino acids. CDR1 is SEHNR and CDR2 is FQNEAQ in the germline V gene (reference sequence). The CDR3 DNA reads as TGTGCCAGCAGCCCGACAGGGGGGGACATTCAGTACTTC. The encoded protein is CASSPTGGDIQYF.

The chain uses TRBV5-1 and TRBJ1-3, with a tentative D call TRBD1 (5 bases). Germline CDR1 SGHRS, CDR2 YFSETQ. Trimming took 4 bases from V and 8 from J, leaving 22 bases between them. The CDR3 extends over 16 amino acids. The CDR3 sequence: CASSPTADSSRDTIYF. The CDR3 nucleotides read TGCGCCAGCAGCCCCACCGCAGACAGCTCTCGAGACACCATATATTTT.